What follows is one T cell receptor (beta chain) and its context. A junction boundary mismatches the germline segment, possibly from a read error. Alongside a J-beta primer mix, a sample-barcoded 5' primer served in a second PCR lasting about 7 to 12 cycles. Each cDNA molecule received a tag from a template-switch adaptor that had 12 random nucleotides. In TCRdb, the 5' RACE reads were re-called with MiXCR into one record per CDR3 protein. The sample contains some 850,000 distinct CDR3 sequences, roughly 24% of which appear only once. The sample is drawn from a study of blood T cells in healthy people across ages. The CDR3 is made up of 14 amino acids. Germline loops: CDR1 MNHNS, CDR2 SASEGT. These records were also assigned to another study, of T cells of mothers and their children.

The chain carries TRBV6-1 and TRBJ2-2, with D tentatively TRBD2 (5 bases). The sequenced sample consisted of blood. This receptor was identified in a boy younger than 18 in good health. The CDR3 protein is CASSGGGNTGELLF. In nucleotides, the CDR3 is TGTGCCAGCAGTGGCGGAGGAAACACCGGGGAGCTGCTTTTT.